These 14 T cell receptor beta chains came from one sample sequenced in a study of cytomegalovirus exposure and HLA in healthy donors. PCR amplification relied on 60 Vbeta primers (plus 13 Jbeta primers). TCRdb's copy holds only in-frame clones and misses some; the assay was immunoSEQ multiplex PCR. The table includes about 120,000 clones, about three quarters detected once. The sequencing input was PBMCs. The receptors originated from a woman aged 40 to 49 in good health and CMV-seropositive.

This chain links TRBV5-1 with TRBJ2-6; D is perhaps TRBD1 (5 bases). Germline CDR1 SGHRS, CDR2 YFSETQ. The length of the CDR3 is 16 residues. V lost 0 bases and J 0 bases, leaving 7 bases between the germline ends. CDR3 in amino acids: CASSLGGFSGANVLTF. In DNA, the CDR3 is TGCGCCAGCAGCTTGGGGGGCTTCTCTGGGGCCAACGTCCTGACTTTC.

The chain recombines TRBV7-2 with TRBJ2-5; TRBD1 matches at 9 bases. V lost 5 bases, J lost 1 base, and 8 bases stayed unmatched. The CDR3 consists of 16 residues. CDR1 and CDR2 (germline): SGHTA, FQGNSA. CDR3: CASSPGGQGSQETQYF. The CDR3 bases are TGTGCCAGCAGCCCAGGGGGACAGGGTTCCCAAGAGACCCAGTACTTC.

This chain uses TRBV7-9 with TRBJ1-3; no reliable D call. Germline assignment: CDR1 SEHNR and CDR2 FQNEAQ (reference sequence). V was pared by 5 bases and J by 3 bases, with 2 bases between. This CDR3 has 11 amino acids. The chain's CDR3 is CASSLGNTIYF. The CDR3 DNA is TGTGCCAGCAGCCTTGGAAACACCATATATTTT.

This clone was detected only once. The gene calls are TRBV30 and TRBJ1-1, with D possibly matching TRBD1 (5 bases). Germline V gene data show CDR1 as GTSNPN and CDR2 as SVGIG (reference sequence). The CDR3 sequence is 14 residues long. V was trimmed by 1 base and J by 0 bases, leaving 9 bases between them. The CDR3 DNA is TGTGCCTGGAGTGAATGGGACTTGAACACTGAAGCTTTCTTT. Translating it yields CAWSEWDLNTEAFF.

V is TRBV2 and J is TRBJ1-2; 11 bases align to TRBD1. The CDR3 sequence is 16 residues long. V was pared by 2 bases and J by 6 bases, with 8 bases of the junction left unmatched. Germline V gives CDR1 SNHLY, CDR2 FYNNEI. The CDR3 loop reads CASSELDRGRLNGYTF. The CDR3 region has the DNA TGTGCCAGCAGTGAACTGGACAGGGGGCGTCTAAATGGCTACACCTTC.

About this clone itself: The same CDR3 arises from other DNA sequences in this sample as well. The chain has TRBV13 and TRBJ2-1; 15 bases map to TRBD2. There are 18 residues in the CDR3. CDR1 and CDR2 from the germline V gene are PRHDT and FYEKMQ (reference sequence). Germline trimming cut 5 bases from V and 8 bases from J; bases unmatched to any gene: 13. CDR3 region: CASSPRTSGRAGMDEQFF. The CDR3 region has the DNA TGTGCCAGCAGCCCACGGACTAGCGGGAGGGCCGGTATGGATGAGCAGTTCTTC. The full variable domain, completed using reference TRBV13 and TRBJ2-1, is AAGVIQSPRHLIKEKRETATLKCYPIPRHDTVYWYQQGPGQDPQFLISFYEKMQSDKGSIPDRFSAQQFSDYHSELNMSSLELGDSALYFCASSPRTSGRAGMDEQFFGPGTRLTVL.

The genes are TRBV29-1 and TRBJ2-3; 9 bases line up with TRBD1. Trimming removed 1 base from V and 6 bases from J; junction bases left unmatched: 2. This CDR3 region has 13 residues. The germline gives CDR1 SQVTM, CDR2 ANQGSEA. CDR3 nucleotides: TGCAGCGTTGAAGGGACAGGGGTGGATACGCAGTATTTT. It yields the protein CSVEGTGVDTQYF.

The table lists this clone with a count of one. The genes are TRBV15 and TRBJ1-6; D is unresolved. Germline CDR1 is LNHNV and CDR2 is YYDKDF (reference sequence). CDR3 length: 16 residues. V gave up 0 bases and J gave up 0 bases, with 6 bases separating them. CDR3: CATSRDPSSYNSPLHF. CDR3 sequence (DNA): TGTGCCACCAGCAGAGACCCCAGCTCCTATAATTCACCCCTCCACTTT.

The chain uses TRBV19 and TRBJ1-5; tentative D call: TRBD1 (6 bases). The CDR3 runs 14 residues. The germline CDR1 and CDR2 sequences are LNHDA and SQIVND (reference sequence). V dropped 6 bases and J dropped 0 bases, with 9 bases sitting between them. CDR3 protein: CASRDSDSNQPQHF. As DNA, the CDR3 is TGTGCCAGTAGGGACAGCGATAGCAATCAGCCCCAGCATTTT.

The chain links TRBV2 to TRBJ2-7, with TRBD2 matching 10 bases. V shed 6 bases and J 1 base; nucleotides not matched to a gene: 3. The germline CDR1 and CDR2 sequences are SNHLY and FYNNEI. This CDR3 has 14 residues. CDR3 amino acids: CASRERGGSYEQYF. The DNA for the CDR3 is TGTGCCAGCAGGGAGCGGGGGGGGTCCTACGAGCAGTACTTC.

This CDR3 is CASSLRGGAYGDTQYF. CDR3 sequence (DNA): TGTGCCAGCAGTTTGCGAGGGGGGGCTTACGGAGATACGCAGTATTTT. The V and J genes are TRBV27 and TRBJ2-3; tentative D call: TRBD2 (7 bases). Germline CDR1 reads MNHEY; CDR2 reads SMNVEV (reference sequence). Trimming removed 3 bases at V and 5 bases at J, with 18 bases between. CDR3 size: 16 residues.

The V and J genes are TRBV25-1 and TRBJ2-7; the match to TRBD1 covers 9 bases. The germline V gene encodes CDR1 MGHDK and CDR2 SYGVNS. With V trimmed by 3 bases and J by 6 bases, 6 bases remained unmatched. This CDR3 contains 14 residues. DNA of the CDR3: TGTGCCAGCAGTGAGCCCGCGACAGGGGGCGAGCAGTACTTC. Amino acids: CASSEPATGGEQYF.

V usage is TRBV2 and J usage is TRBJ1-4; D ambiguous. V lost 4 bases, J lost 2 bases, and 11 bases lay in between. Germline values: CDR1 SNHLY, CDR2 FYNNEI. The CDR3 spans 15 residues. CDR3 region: CASSVERRTNEKLFF. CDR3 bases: TGTGCCAGCAGTGTAGAAAGGCGGACTAATGAAAAACTGTTTTTT.

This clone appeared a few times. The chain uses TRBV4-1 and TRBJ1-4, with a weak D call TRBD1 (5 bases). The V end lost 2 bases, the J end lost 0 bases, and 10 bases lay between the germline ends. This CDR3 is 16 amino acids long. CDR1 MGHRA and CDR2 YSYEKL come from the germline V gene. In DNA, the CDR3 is TGCGCCAGCAGCCAACGACAGTCTCCAACTAATGAAAAACTGTTTTTT. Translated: CASSQRQSPTNEKLFF.